This entry lists 6 T cell receptor beta chains sequenced from one sample in a study of shared T cell receptors in the human thymus. Generated by immunoSEQ multiplex PCR, the TCRdb table keeps only in-frame clones and is missing some. The sample yields 700,000 or so clones, 70% to 90% seen once. The sample was also reused in another study, on human thymus T cells.

Sequencing input: thymocytes. The receptors originated from a girl less than two years old with a congenital heart defect.

The rearrangement joins TRBV5-1 to TRBJ2-7, with 8 bases lining up with TRBD1. This CDR3 is 14 amino acids long. Per the germline V gene, CDR1 is SGHRS and CDR2 is YFSETQ. The V segment lost 4 bases and the J segment 5 bases; nucleotides outside the gene matches: 8. The CDR3 bases are TGCGCCAGCAGCCCGAAGACAGGGGCCCACGAGCAGTACTTC. Translated, it gives CASSPKTGAHEQYF.

The chain uses TRBV27 and TRBJ1-6; D is perhaps TRBD1 (5 bases). CDR3 length: 16 residues. Trimming stripped 5 bases from V and 7 bases from J, with 18 bases between. The V gene's germline CDR1 is MNHEY and CDR2 SMNVEV (reference sequence). The CDR3 DNA is TGTGCCAGCAGTCCGGGCCCCGGGAGGGGAAATTCACCCCTCCACTTT. Translation gives CASSPGPGRGNSPLHF.

The V call is TRBV19, the J call TRBJ2-5, with 10 bases identical to TRBD1. The CDR3 is 15 amino acids. Germline V lookup: CDR1 LNHDA, CDR2 SQIVND (reference sequence). Trimming took 4 bases from V and 1 from J; bases not matched to a gene: 3. The CDR3 sequence: CASSTRDRGQETQYF. CDR3 DNA: TGTGCCAGTAGTACCCGGGACAGGGGCCAAGAGACCCAGTACTTC.

CDR3 loop: CASSEGQAGGYTF. The CDR3 region has the DNA TGTGCCAGCAGCGAGGGACAGGCGGGTGGCTACACCTTC. The V call is TRBV5-6, the J call TRBJ1-2; 8 positions agree with TRBD1. V gave up 4 bases and J gave up 7 bases; unmatched junction bases: 6. CDR1 is SGHDT, CDR2 YYEEEE, per germline. The CDR3 spans 13 residues.

V usage is TRBV5-6 and J usage is TRBJ2-7; 11 positions agree with TRBD1. J was trimmed by 3 bases and V by 2 bases; bases with no gene match: 4. Germline CDR1 and CDR2: SGHDT and YYEEEE. This CDR3 has 15 amino acids. The chain's CDR3 is CASSLWTGGFYEQYF. The CDR3 DNA follows: TGTGCCAGCAGCTTATGGACAGGGGGCTTCTACGAGCAGTACTTC.

J is TRBJ2-1 and V is TRBV4-1; D call uncertain. The V and J ends lost 0 bases and 2 bases respectively, with 14 bases between them. Per the germline V gene, CDR1 is MGHRA and CDR2 is YSYEKL. The CDR3 has 17 residues. The CDR3 DNA is TGCGCCAGCAGCCAAGAAGGAAAAAGTGGGCCCTACAATGAGCAGTTCTTC. It is translated as CASSQEGKSGPYNEQFF.